The present TCR beta chain was sequenced within a study of monozygotic twins with inflammatory bowel disease. Study results and caveats: Varying immunosuppressive regimens may have increased patient repertoire variability.

With regard to this clonotype: The antigen is unknown.

Total RNA input per TCR library was around 3,600 ng. TCRdb reanalyzed the 5' RACE reads, giving one entry per CDR3 protein sequence and no DNA. The sample table sets out 400,000 to 500,000 distinct CDR3 sequences. The CDR3 is 12 residues long. Germline V gene data show CDR1 as SGHRS and CDR2 as YFSETQ. Sequencing used blood. The sequence was collected from a human donor with ulcerative colitis or Crohn's disease, or a healthy co-twin of an affected twin (not recorded which). The chain employs TRBV5-1 and TRBJ2-2; TCRdb returns TRBD2, unconfirmable since there is no DNA. The CDR3 sequence is CASSLGEVELFF.